This TCR beta chain emerged from a study of shared clonotypes between healthy human individuals. Whole-study context: Each donor's CD8 memory used one plate, CD8 naive two, each CD4 subset three.

General study points: Sampling used blood alone; tissue repertoires probably differ. Generally, naive subsets (rather than memory subsets) showed larger estimated richness.

The naive CD8 fraction comprised CD45RO-negative cells positively selected for CCR7 and excluded terminally differentiated effector memory CD45RA+ cells. In regard to this clone: Its antigen is unidentified.

Clones were read by immunoSEQ multiplex PCR, and TCRdb kept only the in-frame ones, dropping some. The sample has about 2.1 million clones, 80% to 95% seen once; the top ten hold 1.5% to 2%. Germline CDR1 reads SGHVS; CDR2 reads FQNEAQ. Trimming shortened V by 5 bases and J by 7 bases, and 15 bases separated the two germline ends. The CDR3 is 13 amino acids. The receptor was isolated from a man younger than 30 in good health. Some clones in this sample may be carry-over from other donors' samples. The sample consisted of naive CD8+ T cells from PBMCs. The chain couples TRBV7-8 to TRBJ2-7; tentative D call: TRBD1 (6 bases). The CDR3 DNA is TGTGCCAGCAGCCCGATAAGAAGGGGGGAGCAGTACTTC. It yields the protein CASSPIRRGEQYF.